Below are 14 T cell receptor beta chains sequenced from a single sample in a study of blood T cells in healthy people across ages. With a J-beta primer mix and a sample-barcoded 5' primer, a second PCR ran roughly 6 to 11 cycles. Each CDR3 protein gets one entry after TCRdb re-called the 5' RACE reads with MiXCR. The sample holds almost 300,000 distinct CDR3 sequences; roughly 29% are singletons and the top ten take over 25%. What was sequenced was blood. The receptors were sampled from a woman in her sixties or seventies in good health.

This clonotype was counted at least ten times. This chain connects TRBV9 to TRBJ2-2; D gene uncertain. The CDR3 sequence is 15 residues long. Germline V gene sequence: CDR1 SGDLS, CDR2 YYNGEE. The V end lost 4 bases, the J end lost 1 base, and 11 bases lay between the germline ends. CDR3 bases: TGTGCCAGCAGCCTGGAACAGATGAACACCGGGGAGCTGTTTTTT. As protein: CASSLEQMNTGELFF.

The sample holds many counts of this clonotype. This chain uses TRBV28 with TRBJ2-5; D ambiguous. With 2 bases removed from V and 1 base from J, the gap between germline ends came to 8 bases. The germline V gene has CDR1 MDHEN and CDR2 SYDVKM. The CDR3 length is 14 residues. The DNA of the CDR3 is TGTGCCAGCAGTTTACTGGGCGGCCAAGAGACCCAGTACTTC. Translated: CASSLLGGQETQYF.

J is TRBJ1-5 and V is TRBV10-3; a possible D gene is TRBD1 (5 bases). Germline CDR1 and CDR2: ENHRY and SYGVKD. With 4 bases removed from V and 2 bases from J, the gap between germline ends came to 12 bases. This CDR3 is 15 amino acids long. The CDR3 is CAISGSGLGNQPQHF. Here the CDR3 DNA reads TGTGCCATCAGTGGCTCAGGGCTTGGCAATCAGCCCCAGCATTTT.

The chain couples TRBV20-1 to TRBJ1-1, with D hard to call. CDR3 length: 11 residues. V was clipped by 1 base and J by 6 bases, with 6 bases between them. CDR1 is DFQATT and CDR2 is SNEGSKA in the germline V gene (reference sequence). CDR3 in DNA: TGCAGTGCTAGAGTGGGGTCTGAAGCTTTCTTT. Amino acid sequence: CSARVGSEAFF.

The chain couples TRBV11-3 to TRBJ2-1, with 11 positions matching TRBD2. From germline, CDR1 is SGHNT and CDR2 YENEEA. Losses at the gene ends were 4 bases for V and 7 bases for J; bases not matched to a gene: 3. The CDR3 loop spans 14 amino acids. The CDR3 here is CASSYTSGSNEQFF. As DNA, the CDR3 is TGTGCCAGCAGCTACACTAGCGGGAGTAATGAGCAGTTCTTC.

This sequence joins TRBV2 and TRBJ2-1; 7 bases line up with TRBD2. The CDR3 consists of 14 residues. Trimming removed 7 bases from V and 5 bases from J; junction bases left unmatched: 8. The V gene's germline CDR1 is SNHLY and CDR2 FYNNEI. This chain's CDR3 is CASIRASGNNEQFF. The CDR3 coding sequence is TGTGCCAGCATTAGGGCTAGCGGAAACAATGAGCAGTTCTTC.

The chain employs TRBV7-2 and TRBJ2-3; D is possibly TRBD2 (5 bases). Germline values: CDR1 SGHTA, CDR2 FQGNSA. CDR3 length: 13 residues. Trimming took 5 bases from V and 5 from J, leaving 11 bases between them. The CDR3 DNA sequence: TGTGCCAGCAGCATATCACTAGGAGATACGCAGTATTTT. It is translated as CASSISLGDTQYF.

Note on this clonotype: Since a much larger clone is just one base distant, this may be a read error. This chain uses TRBV29-1 with TRBJ2-4; tentative D call: TRBD2 (5 bases). The CDR3 runs 11 residues. CDR1 SQVTM and CDR2 ANQGSEA come from the germline V gene. This CDR3 is CSGGERNIQSF. The CDR3 nucleotides are TGCAGCGGTGGGGAGCGGAACATTCAGTCCTTC.

This clonotype appeared a few times. CDR3: CASSQDKAGVGEQFF. The CDR3, as DNA: TGCGCCAGCAGCCAAGATAAGGCAGGGGTTGGTGAGCAGTTCTTC. This chain links TRBV4-1 with TRBJ2-1; D perhaps matches TRBD1 (6 bases). Trimming stripped 0 bases from V and 9 bases from J, with 15 bases between. This CDR3 has 15 amino acids. In germline, CDR1 is MGHRA, CDR2 YSYEKL.

V usage is TRBV7-2 and J usage is TRBJ2-2; D is uncertain. This CDR3 contains 15 residues. CDR1 and CDR2 from the germline V gene are SGHTA and FQGNSA. Trimming removed 0 bases from V and 2 bases from J, with 7 bases in between. DNA of the CDR3: TGTGCCAGCAGCTTAGCGTTGAGTAACACCGGGGAGCTGTTTTTT. As protein: CASSLALSNTGELFF. Complete variable domain (other parts from reference TRBV7-2 and TRBJ2-2): GAGVSQSPSNKVTEKGKDVELRCDPISGHTALYWYRQSLGQGLEFLIYFQGNSAPDKSGLPSDRFSAERTGGSVSTLTIQRTQQEDSAVYLCASSLALSNTGELFFGEGSRLTVL.

The chain combines TRBV19 with TRBJ2-4; D ambiguous. The V and J ends lost 0 bases and 1 base respectively, with 22 bases between them. Germline CDR1 is LNHDA and CDR2 is SQIVND (reference sequence). The CDR3 loop spans 20 amino acids. CDR3 sequence (DNA): TGTGCCAGTAGTATAGACCTTACGCGCTCGAGTTCCACCGCCAAAAACATTCAGTACTTC. It yields the protein CASSIDLTRSSSTAKNIQYF.

V is TRBV28 and J is TRBJ2-3; the match to TRBD1 covers 8 bases. The length of the CDR3 is 15 residues. CDR1 is MDHEN and CDR2 is SYDVKM in the germline V gene. Trimming removed 5 bases from V and 2 bases from J; junction bases left unmatched: 6. CDR3 residues: CASSPQGASTDTQYF. DNA for the CDR3: TGTGCCAGCAGTCCTCAGGGGGCTTCCACAGATACGCAGTATTTT.

This chain connects TRBV7-2 to TRBJ2-2, with 12 nucleotides matching TRBD2. V was pared by 3 bases and J by 4 bases, with 3 bases of the junction left unmatched. The germline V gene encodes CDR1 SGHTA and CDR2 FQGNSA. This CDR3 has 16 residues. CDR3 in DNA: TGTGCCAGCAGCTTTCTAGCGGGAGGGGTCACCGGGGAGCTGTTTTTT. Translating gives CASSFLAGGVTGELFF.

The chain recombines TRBV29-1 with TRBJ2-5, with 7 positions matching TRBD1. The J call may not be correct, given that the DNA end is closer to TRBJ2-7. CDR3 length: 12 residues. Per germline, CDR1 SQVTM and CDR2 ANQGSEA. CDR3 loop: CSVGTATYEQYF. CDR3 DNA sequence: TGCAGCGTAGGGACAGCTACCTACGAGCAGTACTTC.